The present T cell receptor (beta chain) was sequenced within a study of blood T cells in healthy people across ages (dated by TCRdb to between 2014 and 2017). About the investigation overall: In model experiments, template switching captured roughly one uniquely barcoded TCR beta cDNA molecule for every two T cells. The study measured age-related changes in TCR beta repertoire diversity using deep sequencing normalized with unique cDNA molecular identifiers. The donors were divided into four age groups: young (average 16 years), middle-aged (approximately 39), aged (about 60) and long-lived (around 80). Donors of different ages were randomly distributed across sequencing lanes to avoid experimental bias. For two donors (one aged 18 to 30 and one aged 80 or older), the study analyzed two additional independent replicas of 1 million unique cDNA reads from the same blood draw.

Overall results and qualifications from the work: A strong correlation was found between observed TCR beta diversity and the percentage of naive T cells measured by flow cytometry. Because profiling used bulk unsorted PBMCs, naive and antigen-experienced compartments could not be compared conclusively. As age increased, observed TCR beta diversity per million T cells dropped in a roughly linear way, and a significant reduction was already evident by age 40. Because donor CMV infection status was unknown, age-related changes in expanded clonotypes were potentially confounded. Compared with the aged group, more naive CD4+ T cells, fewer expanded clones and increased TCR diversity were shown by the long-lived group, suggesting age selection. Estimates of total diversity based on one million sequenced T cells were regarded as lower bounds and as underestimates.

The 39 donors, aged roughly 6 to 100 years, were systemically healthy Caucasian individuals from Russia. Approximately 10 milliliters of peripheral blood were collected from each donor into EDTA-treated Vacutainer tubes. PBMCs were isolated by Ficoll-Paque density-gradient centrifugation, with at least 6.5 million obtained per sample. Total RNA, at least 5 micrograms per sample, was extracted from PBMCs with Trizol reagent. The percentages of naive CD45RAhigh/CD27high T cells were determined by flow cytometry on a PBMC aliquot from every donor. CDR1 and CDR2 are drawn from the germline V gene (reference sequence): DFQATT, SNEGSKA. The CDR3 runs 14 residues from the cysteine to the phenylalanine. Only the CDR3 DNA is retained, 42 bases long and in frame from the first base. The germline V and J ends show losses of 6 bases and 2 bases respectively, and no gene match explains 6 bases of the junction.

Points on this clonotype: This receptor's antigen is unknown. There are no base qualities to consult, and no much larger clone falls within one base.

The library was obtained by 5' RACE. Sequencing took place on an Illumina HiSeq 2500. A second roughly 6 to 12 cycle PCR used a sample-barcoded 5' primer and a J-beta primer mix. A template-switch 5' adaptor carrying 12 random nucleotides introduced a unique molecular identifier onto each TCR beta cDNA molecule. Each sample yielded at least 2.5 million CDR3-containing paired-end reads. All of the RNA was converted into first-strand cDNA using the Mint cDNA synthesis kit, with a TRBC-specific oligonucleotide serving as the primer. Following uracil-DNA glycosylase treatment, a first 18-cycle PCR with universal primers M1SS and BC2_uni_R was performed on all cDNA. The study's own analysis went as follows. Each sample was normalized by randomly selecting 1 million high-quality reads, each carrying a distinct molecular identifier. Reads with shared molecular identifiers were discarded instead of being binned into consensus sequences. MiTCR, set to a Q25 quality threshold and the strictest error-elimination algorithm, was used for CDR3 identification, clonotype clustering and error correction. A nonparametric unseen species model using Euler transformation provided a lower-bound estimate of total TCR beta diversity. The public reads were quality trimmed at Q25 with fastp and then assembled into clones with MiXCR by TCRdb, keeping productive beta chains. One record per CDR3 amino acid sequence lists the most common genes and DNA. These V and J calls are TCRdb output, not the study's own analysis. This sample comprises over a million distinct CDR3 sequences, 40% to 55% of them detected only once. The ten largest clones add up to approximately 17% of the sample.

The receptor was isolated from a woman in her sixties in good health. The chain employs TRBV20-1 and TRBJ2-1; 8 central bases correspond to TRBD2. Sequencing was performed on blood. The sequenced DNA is TGCAGTGCAGAGGGACTAGGGACCTACAATGAGCAGTTCTTC. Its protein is CSAEGLGTYNEQFF.